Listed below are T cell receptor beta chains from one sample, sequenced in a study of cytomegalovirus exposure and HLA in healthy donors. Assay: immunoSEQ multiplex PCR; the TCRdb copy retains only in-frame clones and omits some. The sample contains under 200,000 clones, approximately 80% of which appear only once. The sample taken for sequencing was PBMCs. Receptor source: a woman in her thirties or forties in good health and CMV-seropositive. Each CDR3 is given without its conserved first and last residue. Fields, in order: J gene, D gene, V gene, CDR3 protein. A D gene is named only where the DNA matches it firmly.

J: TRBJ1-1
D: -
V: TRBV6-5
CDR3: ASSSQVGDTEAF

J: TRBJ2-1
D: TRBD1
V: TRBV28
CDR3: ASRLGTGGGYEQF

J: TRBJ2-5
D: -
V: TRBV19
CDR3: ASSISGIETQY

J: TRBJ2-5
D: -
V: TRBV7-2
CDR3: ASSSLGIGTQY

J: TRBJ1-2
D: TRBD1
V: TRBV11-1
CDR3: ASSRTTGGLNHYGYT

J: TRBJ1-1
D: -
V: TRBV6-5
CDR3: ASSYSGGSEAF

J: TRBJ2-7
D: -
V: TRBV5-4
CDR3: ASSLSADEQY

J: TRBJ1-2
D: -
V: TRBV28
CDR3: ASSSNYGYT

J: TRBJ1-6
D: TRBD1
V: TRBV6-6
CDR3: ASSRGQGFFSPLH

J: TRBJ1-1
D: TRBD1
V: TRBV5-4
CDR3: ASSSGGQGYTEAF

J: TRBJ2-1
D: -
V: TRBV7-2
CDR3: ASSTRLGEQF

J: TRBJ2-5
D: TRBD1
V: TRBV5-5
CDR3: ASSSFRDRAETQY

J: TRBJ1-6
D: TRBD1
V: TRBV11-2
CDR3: ASSLVGTGSYNSPLH

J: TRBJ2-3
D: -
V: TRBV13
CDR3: ASSLDTGGTDTQY

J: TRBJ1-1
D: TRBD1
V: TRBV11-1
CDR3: ASSLFWGSTGAWTEAF

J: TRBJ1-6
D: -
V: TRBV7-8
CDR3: ASSSWPSPLH

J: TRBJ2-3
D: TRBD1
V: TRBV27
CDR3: ASSGVGTGVNPDTQY

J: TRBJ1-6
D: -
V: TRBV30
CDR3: AWSIAGLSYNSPLH

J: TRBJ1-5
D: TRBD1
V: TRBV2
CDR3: ASRETGLVQPQH

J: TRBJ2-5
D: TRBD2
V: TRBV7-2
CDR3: ASSYRTSGLGETQY

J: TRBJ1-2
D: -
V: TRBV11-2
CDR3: ASSRGSGYT

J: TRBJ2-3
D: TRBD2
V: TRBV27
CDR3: ASSLQRGGRTQY

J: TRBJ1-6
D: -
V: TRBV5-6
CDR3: ASSLGGPLNSPLH

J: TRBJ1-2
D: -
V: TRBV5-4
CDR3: ASSLLSGLVYGYT

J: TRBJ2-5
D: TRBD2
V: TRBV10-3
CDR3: AISVLAGDQETQY

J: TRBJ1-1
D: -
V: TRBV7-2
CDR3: ASSLWALRKAF

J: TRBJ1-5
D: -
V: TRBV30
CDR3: AWSGGSQPQH

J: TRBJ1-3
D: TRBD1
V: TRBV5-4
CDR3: ASSHRDRFSGNTIY

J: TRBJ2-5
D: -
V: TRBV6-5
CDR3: ASSHQGGETQY

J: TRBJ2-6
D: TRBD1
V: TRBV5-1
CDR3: ASSSGQALSGANGLT

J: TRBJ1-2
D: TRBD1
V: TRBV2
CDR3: ASSGTGPYGYT

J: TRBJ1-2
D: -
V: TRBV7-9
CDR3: SSSLQGRDGYT

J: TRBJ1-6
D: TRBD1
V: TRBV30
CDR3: AWKSGTGTSPLH

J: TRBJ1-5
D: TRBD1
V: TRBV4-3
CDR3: ASSQEWNRGRGQPQH

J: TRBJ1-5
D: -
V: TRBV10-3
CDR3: AISEPEGGGNQPQH

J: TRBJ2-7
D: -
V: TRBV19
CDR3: ATSNSYEQY

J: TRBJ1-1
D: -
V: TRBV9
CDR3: ASNQPRLAF

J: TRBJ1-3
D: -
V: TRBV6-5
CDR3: ASGGGRSGNTIY

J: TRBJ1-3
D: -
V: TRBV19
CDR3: ASRSLSGNTIY

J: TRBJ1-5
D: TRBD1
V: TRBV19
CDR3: ASRETGAPGGPQH

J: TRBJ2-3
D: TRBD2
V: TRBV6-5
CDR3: ASSYASGGADTQY

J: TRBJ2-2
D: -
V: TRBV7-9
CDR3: ASSLDGANTGELF

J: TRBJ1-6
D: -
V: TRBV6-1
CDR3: ASCWQPANSPLH

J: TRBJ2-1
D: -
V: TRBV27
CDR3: AMYTGVVENEQF

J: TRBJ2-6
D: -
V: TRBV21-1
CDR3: ARRTGVGSGANVLT

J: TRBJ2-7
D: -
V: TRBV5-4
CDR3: ASSLRDYHEQY

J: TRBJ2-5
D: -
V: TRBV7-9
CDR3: ASSPNGETQY

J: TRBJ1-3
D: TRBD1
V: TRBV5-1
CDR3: ASSSTGAGNTIY

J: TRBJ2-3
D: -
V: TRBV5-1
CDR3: ASSQRQADTQY

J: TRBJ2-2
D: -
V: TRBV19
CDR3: ASSRKDSNTGELF

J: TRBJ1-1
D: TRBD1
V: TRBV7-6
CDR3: ASSLWDSENTEAF

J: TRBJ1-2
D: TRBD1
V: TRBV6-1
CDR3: ASSETTGDRFGYT

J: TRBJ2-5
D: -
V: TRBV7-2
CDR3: ASSWGNRAGASQETQY